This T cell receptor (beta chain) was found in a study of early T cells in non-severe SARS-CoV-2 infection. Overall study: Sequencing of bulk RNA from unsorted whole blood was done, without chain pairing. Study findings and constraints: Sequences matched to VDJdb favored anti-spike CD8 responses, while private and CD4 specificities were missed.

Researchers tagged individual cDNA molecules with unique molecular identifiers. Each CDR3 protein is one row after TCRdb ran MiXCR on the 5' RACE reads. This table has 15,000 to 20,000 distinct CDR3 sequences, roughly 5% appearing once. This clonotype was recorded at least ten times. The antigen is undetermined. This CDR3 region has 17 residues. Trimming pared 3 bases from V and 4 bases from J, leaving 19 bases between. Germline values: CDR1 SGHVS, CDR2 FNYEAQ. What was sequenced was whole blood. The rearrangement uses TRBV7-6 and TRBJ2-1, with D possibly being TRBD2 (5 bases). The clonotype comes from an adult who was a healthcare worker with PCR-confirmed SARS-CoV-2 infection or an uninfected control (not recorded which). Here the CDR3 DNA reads TGTGCCAGCAGCTTCTACGAGGGAGCTAGTATTTACAATGAGCAGTTCTTC. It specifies CASSFYEGASIYNEQFF.